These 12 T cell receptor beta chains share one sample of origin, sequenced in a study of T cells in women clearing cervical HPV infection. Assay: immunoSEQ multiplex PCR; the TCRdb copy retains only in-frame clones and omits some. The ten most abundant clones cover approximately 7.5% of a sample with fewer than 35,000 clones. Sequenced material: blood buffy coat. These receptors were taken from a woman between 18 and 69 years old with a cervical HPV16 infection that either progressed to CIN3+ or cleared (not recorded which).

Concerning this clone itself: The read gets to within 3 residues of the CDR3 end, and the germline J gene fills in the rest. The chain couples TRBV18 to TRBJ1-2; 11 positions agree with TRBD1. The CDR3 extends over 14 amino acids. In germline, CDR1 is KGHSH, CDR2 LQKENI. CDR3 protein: CASSPGQGVYDYTF. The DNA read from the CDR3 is TGTGCCAGCTCACCGGGACAGGGGGTCTACGAC.

The covered CDR3 bases are TGTGCCAGCAGCGTCGGACAGAGTAATTCACCG. Protein product: CASSVGQSNSP. The full-length CDR3 reads as CASSVGQSNSPLFF. The chain links TRBV7-9 to TRBJ2-2, with D possibly matching TRBD1 (6 bases). Read coverage stops 3 residues before the CDR3 terminus; the germline J gene supplies the remainder. Per germline, CDR1 SEHNR and CDR2 FQNEAQ (reference sequence). The CDR3 covers 14 residues.

The chain's CDR3 is CASSGDQGPQHF. The DNA read from the CDR3 is TGTGCCAGCTCAGGCGACCAGGGGCCC. V is TRBV18 and J is TRBJ1-5; tentatively, D is TRBD1 (5 bases). The read ends 3 residues early relative to the CDR3; the germline J gene fills the gap. The CDR3 is 12 amino acids. With 5 bases removed from V and 9 bases from J, the gap between germline ends came to 11 bases. The germline V gene encodes CDR1 KGHSH and CDR2 LQKENI. Full variable domain (outside the CDR3, taken from reference TRBV18 and TRBJ1-5): NAGVMQNPRHLVRRRGQEARLRCSPMKGHSHVYWYRQLPEEGLKFMVYLQKENIIDESGMPKERFSAEFPKEGPSILRIQQVVRGDSAAYFCASSGDQGPQHFGDGTRLSIL.

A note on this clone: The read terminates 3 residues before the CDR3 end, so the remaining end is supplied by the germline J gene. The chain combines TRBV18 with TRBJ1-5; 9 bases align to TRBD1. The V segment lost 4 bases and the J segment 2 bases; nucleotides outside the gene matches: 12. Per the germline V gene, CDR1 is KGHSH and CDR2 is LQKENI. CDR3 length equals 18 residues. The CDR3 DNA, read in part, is TGTGCCAGCTCACGAACAAAAACAGGGGGCAGCGGCAATCAGCCC. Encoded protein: CASSRTKTGGSGNQP. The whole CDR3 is CASSRTKTGGSGNQPQHF.

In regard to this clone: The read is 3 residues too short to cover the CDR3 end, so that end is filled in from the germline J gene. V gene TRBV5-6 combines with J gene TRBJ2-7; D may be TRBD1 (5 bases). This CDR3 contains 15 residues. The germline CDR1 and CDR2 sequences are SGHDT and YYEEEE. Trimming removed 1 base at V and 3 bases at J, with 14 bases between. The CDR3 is CASSLSWGKDYEQYF. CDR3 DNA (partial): TGTGCCAGCAGCTTGAGCTGGGGCAAGGACTACGAG.

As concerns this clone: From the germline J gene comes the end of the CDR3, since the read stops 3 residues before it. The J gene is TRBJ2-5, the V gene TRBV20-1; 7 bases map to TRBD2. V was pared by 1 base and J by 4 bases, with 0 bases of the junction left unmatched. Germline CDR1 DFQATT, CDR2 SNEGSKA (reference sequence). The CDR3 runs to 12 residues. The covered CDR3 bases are TGCAGTGCTAGAGGGGGGGGAGAGACC. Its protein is CSARGGGET. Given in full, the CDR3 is CSARGGGETQYF.

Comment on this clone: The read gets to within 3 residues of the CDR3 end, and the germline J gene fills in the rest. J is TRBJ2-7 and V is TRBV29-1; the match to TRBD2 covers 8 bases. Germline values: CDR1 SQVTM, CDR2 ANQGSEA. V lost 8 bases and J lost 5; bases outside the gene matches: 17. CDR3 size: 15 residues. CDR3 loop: CSSKALGLAGDEQYF. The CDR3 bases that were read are TGCAGCTCGAAAGCTCTCGGGCTAGCGGGTGACGAG.

The CDR3 DNA, read in part, is TGTGCCAGCGGACAGGGGAACTATGGC. Protein: CASGQGNYG. The CDR3 in its entirety is CASGQGNYGYTF. J is TRBJ1-2 and V is TRBV6-2 or TRBV6-3, with 9 bases fitting TRBD1. Read sequence stops 3 residues before the CDR3 end, and the germline J gene provides the missing end. V dropped 8 bases and J dropped 2; count of bases not matched to a gene: 0. Germline-derived CDR1 and CDR2 are MNHEY and SVGEGT. CDR3 length: 12 residues.

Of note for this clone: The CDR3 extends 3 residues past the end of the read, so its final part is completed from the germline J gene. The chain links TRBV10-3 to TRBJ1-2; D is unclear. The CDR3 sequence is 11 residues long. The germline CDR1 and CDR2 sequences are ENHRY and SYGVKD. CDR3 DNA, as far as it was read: TGTGCCATCAGTGAGTCCGTCGGC. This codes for CAISESVG. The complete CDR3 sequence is CAISESVGYTF.

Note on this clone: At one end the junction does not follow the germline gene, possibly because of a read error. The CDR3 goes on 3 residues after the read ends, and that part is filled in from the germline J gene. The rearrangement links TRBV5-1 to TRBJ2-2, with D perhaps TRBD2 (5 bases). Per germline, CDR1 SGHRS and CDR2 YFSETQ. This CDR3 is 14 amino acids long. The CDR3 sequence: CTSSEAANTGELFF. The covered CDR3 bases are TGCACCAGCAGCGAAGCGGCGAACACCGGGGAG. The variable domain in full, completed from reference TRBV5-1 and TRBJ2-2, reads KAGVTQTPRYLIKTRGQQVTLSCSPISGHRSVSWYQQTPGQGLQFLFEYFSETQRNKGNFPGRFSGRQFSNSRSEMNVSTLELGDSALYLCTSSEAANTGELFFGEGSRLTVL.

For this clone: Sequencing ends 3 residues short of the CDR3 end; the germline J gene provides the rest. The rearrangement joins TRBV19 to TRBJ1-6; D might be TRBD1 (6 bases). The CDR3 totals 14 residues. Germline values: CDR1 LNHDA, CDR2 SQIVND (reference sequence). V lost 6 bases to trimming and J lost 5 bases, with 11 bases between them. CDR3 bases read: TGTGCCAGTAGACAGGGAGAGGATAATTCACCC. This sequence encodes CASRQGEDNSP. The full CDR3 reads CASRQGEDNSPLHF.

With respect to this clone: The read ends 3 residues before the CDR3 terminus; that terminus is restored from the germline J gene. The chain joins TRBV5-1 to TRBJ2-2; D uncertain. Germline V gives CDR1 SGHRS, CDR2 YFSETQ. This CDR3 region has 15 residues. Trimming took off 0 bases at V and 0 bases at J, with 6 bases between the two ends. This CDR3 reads CASSLGRSNTGELFF. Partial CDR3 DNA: TGCGCCAGCAGCTTGGGCAGGTCGAACACCGGGGAG.